Listed below are T cell receptor beta chains from one sample, sequenced in a study of cytotoxic CD8 clonotypes in ibrutinib-treated CLL. Produced via immunoSEQ multiplex PCR; TCRdb's table is partial and in-frame only. Of roughly 220,000 clones listed, 70% to 75% were seen once; the top ten hold 5.5% to 7%. The sequencing used PBMCs, collected after 12 months of ibrutinib treatment. The receptors originated from a human donor with chronic lymphocytic leukemia. Each CDR3 is given with its conserved first and last residue. The D gene is left open where the match is weak. Not all rows give a size; the values are once, few, many and, for expanded clones, a class.

clone_size j_call v_call d_call cdr3_aa cdr3_nt
. TRBJ1-3 TRBV19 . CASKVDHSGNTIYF TGTGCCAGTAAGGTCGACCACTCTGGAAACACCATATATTTT
. TRBJ2-4 TRBV19 TRBD2 CASSPGGPGLAVKNIQYF TGTGCCAGTAGTCCGGGGGGACCGGGACTAGCGGTGAAAAACATTCAGTACTTC
. TRBJ1-5 TRBV7-6 . CASSAAIGTNQPQHF TGTGCCAGCAGCGCGGCCATAGGGACTAATCAGCCCCAGCATTTT
. TRBJ1-2 TRBV9 . CASSVGGYGYTF TGTGCCAGCAGCGTAGGAGGGTACGGCTACACCTTC
. TRBJ2-7 TRBV7-3 . CASSTTRNEQYF TGTGCCAGCAGCACTACCCGTAACGAGCAGTACTTC
. TRBJ2-7 TRBV5-5 TRBD2 CASSPAGGPYEQYF TGTGCCAGCAGCCCAGCGGGGGGGCCCTACGAGCAGTACTTC
. TRBJ2-7 TRBV5-4 TRBD1 CASSVTGGGYEQYF TGTGCCAGCAGCGTGACAGGGGGTGGTTACGAGCAGTACTTC
. TRBJ1-5 TRBV2 TRBD1 CASIGQGARNQPQHF TGTGCCAGCATCGGACAGGGGGCGCGCAATCAGCCCCAGCATTTT
few TRBJ1-1 TRBV5-1 . CASSRGGKGANTEAFF TGCGCCAGCAGCCGCGGGGGGAAGGGCGCAAACACTGAAGCTTTCTTT
many TRBJ1-6 TRBV27 . CASTIRTEGGYNSPLHF TGTGCCAGCACCATCCGCACAGAGGGGGGGTATAATTCACCCCTCCACTTT
. TRBJ1-5 TRBV6-5 . CASSYSSSNSNQPQHF TGTGCCAGCAGTTACTCTTCAAGCAATAGCAATCAGCCCCAGCATTTT
few TRBJ2-1 TRBV20-1 . CSARLGIEQFF TGCAGTGCTAGGTTAGGGATTGAGCAGTTCTTC
. TRBJ1-2 TRBV7-2 . CASSPPGGWVDGYTF TGTGCCAGCAGCCCCCCCGGGGGTTGGGTGGATGGCTACACCTTC
. TRBJ1-2 TRBV4-1 . CASSQDTSRANYGYTF TGCGCCAGCAGCCAAGATACCAGCCGAGCTAACTATGGCTACACCTTC